Listed below are T cell receptor beta chains from one sample, sequenced in a study of T-cell reconstitution after alpha-beta-depleted transplantation in children. Via MiXCR, TCRdb re-called the PCR reads, giving one row per CDR3 protein. The sample records over 45,000 distinct CDR3 sequences, approximately 46% being singletons. The specimen comprised PBMCs, mostly from graft donor cells, sampled 360 days after TCRalphabeta/CD19-depleted stem cell transplant. The source of these receptors is a male patient younger than 18 who had a stem cell transplant for acute lymphoblastic leukemia, so the T cells may come from the graft donor. Both conserved end residues are part of each CDR3. The D gene is left open where the match is weak. Clone size is stated in some rows and not others, as once, few, many or a class when expanded.

size: .; J: TRBJ2-3; D: TRBD2; V: TRBV20-1; CDR3: CSAIHASGKGTDTQYF; DNA: TGCAGTGCCATACACGCTAGCGGGAAAGGGACAGATACGCAGTATTTT
size: .; J: TRBJ2-1; D: .; V: TRBV7-9; CDR3: CASSITNEQFF; DNA: TGTGCCAGCAGCATTACAAATGAGCAGTTCTTC
size: .; J: TRBJ2-1; D: .; V: TRBV5-5; CDR3: CACNWGSYNEQFF; DNA: TGTGCCTGCAATTGGGGCTCCTACAATGAGCAGTTCTTC
size: few; J: TRBJ2-7; D: .; V: TRBV27; CDR3: CASSFRNEQYF; DNA: TGTGCCAGCAGTTTCCGAAACGAGCAGTACTTC
size: .; J: TRBJ1-2; D: .; V: TRBV6-1; CDR3: CASRVDRAHPGYTF; DNA: TGTGCCAGCAGGGTAGACAGAGCCCATCCTGGCTACACCTTC
size: few; J: TRBJ2-4; D: .; V: TRBV28; CDR3: CASSLVRLAKNIQYF; DNA: TGTGCCAGCAGTTTGGTCAGGCTAGCCAAAAACATTCAGTACTTC
size: .; J: TRBJ2-2; D: .; V: TRBV29-1; CDR3: CSVELGGRSGELFF; DNA: TGCAGCGTTGAGCTAGGGGGGCGGTCCGGGGAGCTGTTTTTT
size: few; J: TRBJ2-1; D: TRBD1; V: TRBV7-9; CDR3: CASSYYPGQGDEFF; DNA: TGTGCCAGCAGCTACTACCCGGGACAGGGGGACGAGTTCTTC
size: .; J: TRBJ2-3; D: TRBD2; V: TRBV29-1; CDR3: CSVEEGGVFTDTQYF; DNA: TGCAGCGTTGAAGAGGGGGGGGTCTTCACAGATACGCAGTATTTT
size: .; J: TRBJ2-1; D: TRBD1; V: TRBV7-9; CDR3: CASSPDRENEQFF; DNA: TGTGCCAGCAGCCCCGACAGGGAAAATGAGCAGTTCTTC
size: few; J: TRBJ2-7; D: TRBD2; V: TRBV12-3/TRBV12-4; CDR3: CASSRTSGAFFYEQYF; DNA: TGTGCCAGCAGTCGGACTAGCGGAGCGTTTTTCTACGAGCAGTACTTC
size: .; J: TRBJ2-2; D: .; V: TRBV24-1; CDR3: CATSDLRGTGELFF; DNA: TGTGCCACCAGTGATTTACGGGGTACCGGGGAGCTGTTTTTT
size: .; J: TRBJ1-5; D: .; V: TRBV5-5; CDR3: CASSLIQGSNQPQHF; DNA: TGTGCCAGCAGCTTAATCCAGGGAAGCAATCAGCCCCAGCATTTT
size: .; J: TRBJ2-1; D: TRBD2; V: TRBV5-1; CDR3: CASSLESSGRSSSYNEQFF; DNA: TGCGCCAGCAGCTTGGAGAGTAGCGGGAGGTCGAGCTCCTACAATGAGCAGTTCTTC